This entry features one TCR beta chain sequence. Some clones are missing from TCRdb's copy, which holds only in-frame ones; the method was immunoSEQ multiplex PCR. The sample records about 210,000 clones, roughly 81% being singletons. These data are taken from a study of blood T cell repertoires in COVID-19. Per germline, CDR1 SGHNT and CDR2 YENEEA. This CDR3 is built from 14 residues. Trimming cost V 0 bases and J 3 bases, with 7 bases left between them. The source is a woman in her fifties or sixties with active or convalescent COVID-19. Input material: peripheral blood. The chain employs TRBV11-3 and TRBJ2-3, with D tentatively TRBD2 (6 bases). CDR3 coding DNA: TGTGCCAGCAGCTTAGATCGGGGGACAGATACGCAGTATTTT. Amino acids: CASSLDRGTDTQYF. Filled out from reference TRBV11-3 and TRBJ2-3, the complete variable domain reads EAGVVQSPRYKIIEKKQPVAFWCNPISGHNTLYWYLQNLGQGPELLIRYENEEAVDDSQLPKDRFSAERLKGVDSTLKIQPAELGDSAVYLCASSLDRGTDTQYFGPGTRLTVL.